Below, 9 T cell receptor beta chains from the same sample are listed, as sequenced in a study of shared clonotypes between healthy human individuals. Here immunoSEQ multiplex PCR was the method, and the copy in TCRdb shows in-frame clones only, minus some. The sample has around 600,000 clones, more than 95% seen once. The sample comprised naive CD4+ T cells sorted from blood. Subset meaning: CD45RA+ positively selected. These receptors came from a woman in her twenties or thirties in good health.

V is TRBV5-4 and J is TRBJ2-2; TRBD1 matches at 10 bases. CDR3 size: 14 residues. V was pared by 6 bases and J by 4 bases, with 3 bases of the junction left unmatched. The germline CDR1 and CDR2 sequences are SGHNT and YYREEE (reference sequence). CDR3 in amino acids: CASKGQGPTGELFF. The CDR3 bases are TGTGCCAGCAAGGGACAGGGGCCCACCGGGGAGCTGTTTTTT.

This chain joins TRBV6-5 and TRBJ2-4; 10 bases match TRBD1. This CDR3 contains 15 residues. Germline lookup yields CDR1 MNHEY and CDR2 SVGAGI. The ends lost 6 bases at V and 8 bases at J; junction bases unmatched: 10. The CDR3 spells CASSPRDRGTDIQYF. The CDR3, as DNA: TGTGCCAGCAGCCCCCGGGACAGGGGAACCGACATTCAGTACTTC.

This chain connects TRBV28 to TRBJ2-2; 13 nucleotides line up with TRBD2. In germline, CDR1 is MDHEN, CDR2 SYDVKM. The CDR3 is made up of 16 amino acids. After removal of 5 bases from V and 6 bases from J, the junction contained 6 bases not matched to a gene. For the CDR3, the DNA is TGTGCCAGCAGTGGGGGACTAGCGGGAAACGCCGGGGAGCTGTTTTTT. Residues: CASSGGLAGNAGELFF.

This clone was found once. The gene calls are TRBV19 and TRBJ2-6; D is perhaps TRBD2 (5 bases). Between the trimmed V and J ends, which lost 5 bases and 0 bases, there was a span of 14 bases. The length of the CDR3 is 17 residues. CDR1 is LNHDA and CDR2 is SQIVND in the germline V gene (reference sequence). The CDR3 DNA is TGTGCCAGTAGTCGAATCGGGGAGAGCTCTGGGGCCAACGTCCTGACTTTC. Its protein product is CASSRIGESSGANVLTF.

V and J are TRBV11-3 and TRBJ2-2; the D gene is possibly TRBD1 (5 bases). The length of the CDR3 is 15 residues. Per the germline V gene, CDR1 is SGHNT and CDR2 is YENEEA. The germline V and J ends were trimmed by 3 bases and 6 bases, with 14 bases remaining between them. CDR3 sequence: CASSLGRVFPGELFF. The CDR3 region has the DNA TGTGCCAGCAGCTTGGGCAGGGTGTTTCCCGGGGAGCTGTTTTTT.

The chain couples TRBV27 to TRBJ1-2; tentatively, D is TRBD1 (6 bases). V dropped 7 bases and J dropped 7 bases, with 19 bases sitting between them. The CDR3 spans 14 residues. Germline CDR1 MNHEY, CDR2 SMNVEV (reference sequence). DNA for the CDR3: TGTGCCAGCAATCCGACAGGCACGTTTTCTGGCTACACCTTC. Translated, it gives CASNPTGTFSGYTF.

The chain is built from TRBV30 and TRBJ1-2, with TRBD1 identical over 11 bases. Per germline, CDR1 GTSNPN and CDR2 SVGIG (reference sequence). V lost 6 bases, J lost 4 bases, and 10 bases stayed unmatched. This CDR3 comprises 15 residues. The CDR3: CACRGGQGEVYGYTF. The CDR3 DNA reads as TGTGCCTGTCGCGGGGGACAGGGGGAAGTCTATGGCTACACCTTC. The full variable domain, in which reference TRBV30 and TRBJ1-2 provide the parts outside the CDR3, is SQTIHQWPATLVQPVGSPLSLECTVEGTSNPNLYWYRQAAGRGLQLLFYSVGIGQISSEVPQNLSASRPQDRQFILSSKKLLLSDSGFYLCACRGGQGEVYGYTFGSGTRLTVV.

The genes are TRBV11-2 and TRBJ2-5; 10 positions agree with TRBD1. The DNA matches TRBJ2-7 better at its end, which makes the J call doubtful. The germline V gene has CDR1 SGHAT and CDR2 FQNNGV. This CDR3 spans 14 amino acids. The CDR3 DNA reads as TGTGCCAGCAGCTTCAGGGACAGGGGTTACGAGCAGTACTTC. Protein product: CASSFRDRGYEQYF.

This clone was seen more than once but under ten times. V and J are TRBV10-1 and TRBJ1-1; tentative D call: TRBD1 (6 bases). This CDR3 is 14 amino acids long. CDR1 and CDR2 from the germline V gene are WNHNN and SYGVQD (reference sequence). V dropped 4 bases and J dropped 1 base, with 10 bases sitting between them. The CDR3 DNA is TGCGCCAGCAGTGTGACGGACAGGAACACTGAAGCTTTCTTT. It yields the protein CASSVTDRNTEAFF.